This T cell receptor (beta chain) was obtained from a study of blood T cells in healthy people across ages. Germline CDR1 is KGHDR and CDR2 is SFDVKD. This CDR3 is built from 14 residues. Germline trimming cut 10 bases from V and 5 bases from J; bases unmatched to any gene: 9. This clonotype showed up just a few times. The authors ran a second PCR of about 6 to 11 cycles using a sample-barcoded 5' primer and a J-beta primer mix. TCRdb used MiXCR to reprocess the 5' RACE reads, holding one entry per CDR3 protein. Of 1.4 million to 1.5 million distinct CDR3 sequences listed, approximately 40% are singletons.

The clonotype comes from a woman aged 18-35 years in good health. Sequencing was performed on blood. The J gene is TRBJ2-5, the V gene TRBV24-1; 10 nucleotides line up with TRBD1. In nucleotides, the CDR3 is TGTGCCACGGGGACAGGGGTTAACGGGGAGACCCAGTACTTC. It yields the protein CATGTGVNGETQYF.